This T cell receptor beta chain appears in the sequencing data of a study of CD8 T cells in ankylosing spondylitis. Study results and limitations: One TCR beta motif, made up of under ten highly homologous variants, appeared characteristic of ankylosing spondylitis blood. Disease-linked clones had a CD8+ phenotype and relatively low frequency in peripheral blood.

Trimming stripped 4 bases from V and 5 bases from J, with 10 bases between. CDR3 length: 13 amino acids. From germline, CDR1 is SGHRS and CDR2 YFSETQ. TCRdb passed the 5' RACE reads through MiXCR, listing each CDR3 protein once. This table holds 210,000 or so distinct CDR3 sequences, about a quarter found once. This clonotype has a count of ten or more. Its specificity is unknown. The receptor's source is a male donor with ankylosing spondylitis or in good health (not recorded which). This chain joins TRBV5-1 and TRBJ2-4; either TRBD1 or TRBD2 may fit D (5 bases each). What was sequenced was blood, either unsorted or a sorted T cell fraction (not recorded which). The CDR3 here is CASSGARENIQYF. CDR3 nucleotides: TGCGCCAGCAGCGGGGCGAGGGAAAACATTCAGTACTTC. Looking up the rest from reference TRBV5-1 and TRBJ2-4 gives the full variable domain: KAGVTQTPRYLIKTRGQQVTLSCSPISGHRSVSWYQQTPGQGLQFLFEYFSETQRNKGNFPGRFSGRQFSNSRSEMNVSTLELGDSALYLCASSGARENIQYFGAGTRLSVL.